This T cell receptor beta chain was captured by sequencing in a study of siplizumab effects on memory and regulatory T cells. Overall study results and limits: Proliferating Tregs in siplizumab cultures were never verified as suppressive. Proliferating CD4+ or CD8+ clones, roughly 75-95% of them, lacked an assignable naive or memory phenotype.

Per sample, some 10^5 TCR templates underwent assay. Some clones are missing from TCRdb's copy, which holds only in-frame ones; the method was immunoSEQ multiplex PCR. The data show about 100,000 clones, with roughly 92% seen just once and approximately 0.58% held by the top ten. V dropped 5 bases and J dropped 3; count of bases not matched to a gene: 8. The CDR3 runs to 15 residues. The germline gives CDR1 MNHEY, CDR2 SVGAGI. This clone was counted only a few times. Its antigen remains unidentified. The genes are TRBV6-5 and TRBJ2-7, with TRBD1 matching over 9 bases. The TCR was taken from a human donor in good health. The sample comprised Tregs sorted from blood. The chain's CDR3 is CASSQYPGQGYEQYF. The CDR3 DNA reads TGTGCCAGCAGTCAATACCCGGGACAGGGCTACGAGCAGTACTTC.